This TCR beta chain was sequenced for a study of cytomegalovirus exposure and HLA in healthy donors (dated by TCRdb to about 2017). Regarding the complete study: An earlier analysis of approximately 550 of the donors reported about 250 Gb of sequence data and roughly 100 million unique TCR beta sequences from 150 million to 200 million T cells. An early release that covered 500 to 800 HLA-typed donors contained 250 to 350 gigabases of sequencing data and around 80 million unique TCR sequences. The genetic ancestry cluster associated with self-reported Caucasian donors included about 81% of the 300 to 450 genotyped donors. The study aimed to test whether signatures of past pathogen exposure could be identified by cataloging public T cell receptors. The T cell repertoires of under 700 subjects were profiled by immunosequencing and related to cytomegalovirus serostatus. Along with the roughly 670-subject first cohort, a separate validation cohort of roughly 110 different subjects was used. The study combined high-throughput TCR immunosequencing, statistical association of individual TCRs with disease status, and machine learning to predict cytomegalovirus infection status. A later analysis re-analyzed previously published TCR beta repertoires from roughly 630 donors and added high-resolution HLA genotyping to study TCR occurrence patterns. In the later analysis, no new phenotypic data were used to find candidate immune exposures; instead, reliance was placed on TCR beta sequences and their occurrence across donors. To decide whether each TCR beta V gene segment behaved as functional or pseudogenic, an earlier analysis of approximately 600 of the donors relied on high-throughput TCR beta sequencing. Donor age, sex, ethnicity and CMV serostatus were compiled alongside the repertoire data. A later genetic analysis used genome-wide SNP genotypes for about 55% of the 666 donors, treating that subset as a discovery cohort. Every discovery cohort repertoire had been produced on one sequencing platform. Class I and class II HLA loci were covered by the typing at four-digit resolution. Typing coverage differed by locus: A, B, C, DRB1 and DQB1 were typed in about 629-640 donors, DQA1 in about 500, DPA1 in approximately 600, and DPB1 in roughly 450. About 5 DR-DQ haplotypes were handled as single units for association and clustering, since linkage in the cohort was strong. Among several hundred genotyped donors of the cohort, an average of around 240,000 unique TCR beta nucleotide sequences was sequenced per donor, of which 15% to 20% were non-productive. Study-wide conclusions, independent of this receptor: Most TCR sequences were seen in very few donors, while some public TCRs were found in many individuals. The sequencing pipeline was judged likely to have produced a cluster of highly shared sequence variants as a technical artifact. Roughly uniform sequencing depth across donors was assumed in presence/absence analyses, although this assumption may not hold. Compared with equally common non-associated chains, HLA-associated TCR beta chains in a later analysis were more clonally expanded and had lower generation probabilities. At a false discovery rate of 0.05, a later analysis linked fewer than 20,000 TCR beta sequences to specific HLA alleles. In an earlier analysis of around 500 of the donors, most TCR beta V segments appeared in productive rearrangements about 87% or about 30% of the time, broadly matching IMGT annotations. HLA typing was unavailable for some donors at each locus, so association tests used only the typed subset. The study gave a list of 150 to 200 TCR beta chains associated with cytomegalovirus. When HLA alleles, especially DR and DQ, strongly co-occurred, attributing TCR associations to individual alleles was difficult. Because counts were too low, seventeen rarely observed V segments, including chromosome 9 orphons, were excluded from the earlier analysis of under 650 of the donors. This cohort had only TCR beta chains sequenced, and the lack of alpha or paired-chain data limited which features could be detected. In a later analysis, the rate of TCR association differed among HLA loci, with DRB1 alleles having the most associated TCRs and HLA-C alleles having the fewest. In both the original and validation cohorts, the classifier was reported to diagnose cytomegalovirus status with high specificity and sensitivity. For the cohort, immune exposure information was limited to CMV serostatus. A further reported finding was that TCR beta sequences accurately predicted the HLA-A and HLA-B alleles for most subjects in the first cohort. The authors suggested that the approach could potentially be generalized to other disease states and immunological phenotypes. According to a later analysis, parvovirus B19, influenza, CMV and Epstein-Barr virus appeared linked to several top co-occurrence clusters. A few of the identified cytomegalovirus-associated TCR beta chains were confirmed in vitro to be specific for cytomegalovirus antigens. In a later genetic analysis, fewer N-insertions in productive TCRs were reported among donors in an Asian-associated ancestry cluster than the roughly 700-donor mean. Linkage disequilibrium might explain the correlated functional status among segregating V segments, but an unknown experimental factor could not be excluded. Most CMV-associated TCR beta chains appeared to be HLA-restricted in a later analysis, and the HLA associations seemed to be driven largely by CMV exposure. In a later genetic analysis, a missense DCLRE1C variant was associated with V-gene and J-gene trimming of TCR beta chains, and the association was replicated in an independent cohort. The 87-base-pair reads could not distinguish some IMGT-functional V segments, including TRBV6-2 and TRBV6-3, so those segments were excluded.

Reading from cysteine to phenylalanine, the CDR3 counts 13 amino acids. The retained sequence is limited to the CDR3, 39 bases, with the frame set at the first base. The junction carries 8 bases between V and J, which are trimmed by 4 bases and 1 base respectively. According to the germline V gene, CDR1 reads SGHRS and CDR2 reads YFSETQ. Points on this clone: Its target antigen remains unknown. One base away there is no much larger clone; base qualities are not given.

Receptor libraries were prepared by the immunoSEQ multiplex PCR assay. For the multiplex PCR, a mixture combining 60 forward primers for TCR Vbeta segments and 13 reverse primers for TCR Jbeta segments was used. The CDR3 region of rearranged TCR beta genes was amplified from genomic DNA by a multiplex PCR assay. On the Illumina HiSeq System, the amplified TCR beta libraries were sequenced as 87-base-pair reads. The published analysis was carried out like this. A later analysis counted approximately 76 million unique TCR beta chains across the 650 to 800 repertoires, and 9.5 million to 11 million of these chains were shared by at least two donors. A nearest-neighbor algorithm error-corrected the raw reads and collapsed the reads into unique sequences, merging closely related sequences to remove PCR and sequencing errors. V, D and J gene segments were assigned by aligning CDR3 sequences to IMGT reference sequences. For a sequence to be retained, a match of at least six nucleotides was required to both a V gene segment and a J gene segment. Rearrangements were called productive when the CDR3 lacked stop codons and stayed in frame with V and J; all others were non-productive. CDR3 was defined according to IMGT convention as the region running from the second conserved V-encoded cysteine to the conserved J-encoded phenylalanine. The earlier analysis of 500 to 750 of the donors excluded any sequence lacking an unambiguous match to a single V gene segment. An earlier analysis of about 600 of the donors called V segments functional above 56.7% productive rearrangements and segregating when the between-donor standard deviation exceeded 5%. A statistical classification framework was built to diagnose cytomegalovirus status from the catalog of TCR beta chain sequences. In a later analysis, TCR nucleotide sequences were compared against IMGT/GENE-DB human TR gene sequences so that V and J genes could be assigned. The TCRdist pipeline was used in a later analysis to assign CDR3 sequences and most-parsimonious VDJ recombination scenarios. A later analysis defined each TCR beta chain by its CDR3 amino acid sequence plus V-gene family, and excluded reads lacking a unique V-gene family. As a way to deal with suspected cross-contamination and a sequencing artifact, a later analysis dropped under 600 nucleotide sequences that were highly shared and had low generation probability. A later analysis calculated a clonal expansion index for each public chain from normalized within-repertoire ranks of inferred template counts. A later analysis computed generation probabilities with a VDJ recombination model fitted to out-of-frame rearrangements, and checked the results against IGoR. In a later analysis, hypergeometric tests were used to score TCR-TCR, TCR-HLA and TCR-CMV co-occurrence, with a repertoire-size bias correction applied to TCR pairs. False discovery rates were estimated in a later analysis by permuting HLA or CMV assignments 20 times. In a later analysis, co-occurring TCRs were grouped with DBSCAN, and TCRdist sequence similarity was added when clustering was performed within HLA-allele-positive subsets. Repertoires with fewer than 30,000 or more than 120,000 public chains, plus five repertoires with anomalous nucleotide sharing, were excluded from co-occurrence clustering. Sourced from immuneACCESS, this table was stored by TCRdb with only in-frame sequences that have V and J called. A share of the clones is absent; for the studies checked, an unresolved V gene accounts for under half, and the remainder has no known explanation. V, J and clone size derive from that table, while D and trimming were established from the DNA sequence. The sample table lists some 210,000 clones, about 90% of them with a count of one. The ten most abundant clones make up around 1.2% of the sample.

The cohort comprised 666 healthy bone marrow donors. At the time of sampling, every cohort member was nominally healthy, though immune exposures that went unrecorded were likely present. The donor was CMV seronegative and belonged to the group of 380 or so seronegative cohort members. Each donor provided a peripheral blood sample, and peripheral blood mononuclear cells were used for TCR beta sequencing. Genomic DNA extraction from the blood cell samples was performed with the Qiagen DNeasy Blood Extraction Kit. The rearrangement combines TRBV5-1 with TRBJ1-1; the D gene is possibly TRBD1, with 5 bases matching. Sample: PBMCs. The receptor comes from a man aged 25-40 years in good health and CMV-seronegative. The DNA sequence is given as TGCGCCAGCAGCGCGCAGGGGAACACTGAAGCTTTCTTT. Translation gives CASSAQGNTEAFF.